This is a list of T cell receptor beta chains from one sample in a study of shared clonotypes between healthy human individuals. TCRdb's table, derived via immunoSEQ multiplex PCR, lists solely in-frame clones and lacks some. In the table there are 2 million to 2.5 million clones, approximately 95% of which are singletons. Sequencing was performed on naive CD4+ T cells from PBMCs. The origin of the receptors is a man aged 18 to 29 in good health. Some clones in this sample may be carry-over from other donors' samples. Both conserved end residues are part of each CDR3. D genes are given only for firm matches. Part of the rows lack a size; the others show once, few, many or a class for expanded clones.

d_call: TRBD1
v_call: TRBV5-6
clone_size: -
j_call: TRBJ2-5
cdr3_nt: TGTGCCAGCAGCTTTCAACAGGGGGGTTTAGAGACCCAGTACTTC
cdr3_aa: CASSFQQGGLETQYF

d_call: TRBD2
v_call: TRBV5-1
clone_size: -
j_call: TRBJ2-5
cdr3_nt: TGCGCCAGCAGCTCCGGGACTAGTGAAGAGACCCAGTACTTC
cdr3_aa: CASSSGTSEETQYF

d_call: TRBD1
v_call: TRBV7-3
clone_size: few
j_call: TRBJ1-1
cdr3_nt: TGTGCCAGCATCATGGACAGGGAGAACACTGAAGCTTTCTTT
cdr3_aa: CASIMDRENTEAFF

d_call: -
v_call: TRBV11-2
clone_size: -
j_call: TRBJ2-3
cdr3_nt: TGTGCCAGCAGCGGATGGAGAGGTTCTACTTTGGATACGCAGTATTTT
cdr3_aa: CASSGWRGSTLDTQYF

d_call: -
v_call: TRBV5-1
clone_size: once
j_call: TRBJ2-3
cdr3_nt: TGCGCCAGCAGCTTGGCCGGTCGGGTAGAAGCTACAGATACGCAGTATTTT
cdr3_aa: CASSLAGRVEATDTQYF

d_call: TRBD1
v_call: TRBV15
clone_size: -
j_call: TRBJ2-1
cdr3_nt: TGTGCCACCAGCTTCCGGGACAGGGGGAACAATGAGCAGTTCTTC
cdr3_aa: CATSFRDRGNNEQFF

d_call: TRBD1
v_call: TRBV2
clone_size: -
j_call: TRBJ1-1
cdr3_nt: TGTGCCACCCAGACAGGGCTCAACACTGAAGCTTTCTTT
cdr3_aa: CATQTGLNTEAFF

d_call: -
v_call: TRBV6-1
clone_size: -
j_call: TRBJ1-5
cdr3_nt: TGTGCCAGCAGTGTAACAACGAATCAGCCCCAGCATTTT
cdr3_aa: CASSVTTNQPQHF

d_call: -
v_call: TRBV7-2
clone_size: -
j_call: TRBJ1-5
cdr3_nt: TGTGCCAGCAGCGGGCGGTGTGATCAGCCCCAGCATTTT
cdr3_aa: CASSGRCDQPQHF

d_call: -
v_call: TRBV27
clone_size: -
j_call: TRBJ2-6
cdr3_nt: TGTGCCAGCAGTTTTTACAATGGGGCCAACGTCCTGACTTTC
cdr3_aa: CASSFYNGANVLTF

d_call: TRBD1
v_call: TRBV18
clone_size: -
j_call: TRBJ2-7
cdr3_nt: TGTGCCAGCTCACTCGGGACAGGGGGGGGCAACGAGCAGTACTTC
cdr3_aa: CASSLGTGGGNEQYF

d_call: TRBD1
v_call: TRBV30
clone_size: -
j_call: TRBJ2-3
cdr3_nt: TGTGCCTGGAGTAAGAAACAAGACAGGGCCGGGGAGTATTTT
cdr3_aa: CAWSKKQDRAGEYF

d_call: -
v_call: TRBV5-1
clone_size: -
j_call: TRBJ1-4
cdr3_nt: TGCGCCAGCAGTAATGCGGGCAATGAAAAACTGTTTTTT
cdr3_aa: CASSNAGNEKLFF

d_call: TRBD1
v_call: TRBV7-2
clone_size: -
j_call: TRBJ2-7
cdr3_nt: TGTGCCAGCAGCCAAGACAGGGCGAGCGAGCAGTACTTC
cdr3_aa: CASSQDRASEQYF

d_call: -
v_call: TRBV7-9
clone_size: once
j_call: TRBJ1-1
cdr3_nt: TGTGCCAGCAGCGCCCGGGACTCCGGCGACACTGAAGCTTTCTTT
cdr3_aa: CASSARDSGDTEAFF

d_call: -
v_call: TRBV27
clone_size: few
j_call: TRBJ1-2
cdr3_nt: TGTGCCAGCAGTTTCAGGGCTAACTATGGCTACACCTTC
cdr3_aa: CASSFRANYGYTF

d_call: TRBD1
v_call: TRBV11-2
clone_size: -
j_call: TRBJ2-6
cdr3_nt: TGTGCCAGCAGCGGGACAGGGGGCGCCGGGGCCAACGTCCTGACTTTC
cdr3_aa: CASSGTGGAGANVLTF

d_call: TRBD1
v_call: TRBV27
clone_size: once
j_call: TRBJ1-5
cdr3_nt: TGTGCCAGCAGTCCTAGACAGGGCATAGGTCAGCCCCAGCATTTT
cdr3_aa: CASSPRQGIGQPQHF

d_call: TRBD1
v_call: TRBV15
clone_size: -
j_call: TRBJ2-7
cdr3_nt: TGTGCCACCAGCAGAGAGGGGACAGGGCCCAGACAGCAGTACTTC
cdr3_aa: CATSREGTGPRQQYF

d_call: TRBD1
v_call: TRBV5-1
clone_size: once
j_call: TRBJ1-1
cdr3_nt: TGCGCCAGCAGCTTCGGGGGAGGACAGGTCACTGAAGCTTTCTTT
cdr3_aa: CASSFGGGQVTEAFF

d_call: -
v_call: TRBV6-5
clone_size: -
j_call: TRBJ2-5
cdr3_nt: TGTGCCAGCAGTCCAGCGGGAGAGACCCAGTACTTC
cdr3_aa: CASSPAGETQYF

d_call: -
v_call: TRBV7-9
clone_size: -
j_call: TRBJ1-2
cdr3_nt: TGTGCCAGCAGCCGGGGGGACTATGGCTACACCTTC
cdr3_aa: CASSRGDYGYTF

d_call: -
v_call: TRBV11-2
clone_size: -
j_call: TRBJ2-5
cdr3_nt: TGTGCCAGCAGCTTGTCAGGGGAAAACCAAGAGACCCAGTACTTC
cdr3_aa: CASSLSGENQETQYF

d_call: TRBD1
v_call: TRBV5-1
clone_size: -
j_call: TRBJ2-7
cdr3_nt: TGCGCCAGCAGCTTGAGGCAGGGGGCTGGTTCGGGTGAGCAGTACTTC
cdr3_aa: CASSLRQGAGSGEQYF

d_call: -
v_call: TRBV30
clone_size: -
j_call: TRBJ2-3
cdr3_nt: TGTGCCTGGACCCCACCTGCGGTCCGTAATACGCAGTATTTT
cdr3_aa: CAWTPPAVRNTQYF

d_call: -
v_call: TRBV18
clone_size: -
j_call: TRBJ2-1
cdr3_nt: TGTGCCAGCTCACCAGGGTCTAGCCAATACAATGAGCAGTTCTTC
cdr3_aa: CASSPGSSQYNEQFF

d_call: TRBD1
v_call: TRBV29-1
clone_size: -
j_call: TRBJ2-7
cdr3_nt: TGCAGCGTTGAAAGGGGACAGGGCTACGAGCAGTACTTC
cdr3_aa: CSVERGQGYEQYF

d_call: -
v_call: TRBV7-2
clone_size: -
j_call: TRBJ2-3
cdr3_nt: TGTGCCAGCAGCTTAGGCTCGGCCCCCGAGATGGATACGCAGTATTTT
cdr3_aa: CASSLGSAPEMDTQYF

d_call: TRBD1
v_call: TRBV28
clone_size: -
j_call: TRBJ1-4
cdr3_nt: TGTGCCAGCACTTCCAGGGGGCTGGATAATGAAAAACTGTTTTTT
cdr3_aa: CASTSRGLDNEKLFF

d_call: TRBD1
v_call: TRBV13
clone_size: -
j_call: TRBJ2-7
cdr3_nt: TGTGCCAGCAGCTTCGGGCAGGGGGTCTACGAGCAGTACTTC
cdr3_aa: CASSFGQGVYEQYF

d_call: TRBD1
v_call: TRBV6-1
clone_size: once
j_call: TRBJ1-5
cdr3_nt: TGTGCCAGCAGTGAATGGACAGGAAATACACAGCCCCAGCATTTT
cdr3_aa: CASSEWTGNTQPQHF

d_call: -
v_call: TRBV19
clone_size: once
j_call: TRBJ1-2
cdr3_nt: TGTGCCAGTAGTATAGACAGGTCCTTCTATGGCTACACCTTC
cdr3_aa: CASSIDRSFYGYTF

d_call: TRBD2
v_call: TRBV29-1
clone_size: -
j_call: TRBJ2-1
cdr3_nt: TGCAGCGTGTCCGGGACTAGCGGACGAAGCTCCTACAATGAGCAGTTCTTC
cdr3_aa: CSVSGTSGRSSYNEQFF

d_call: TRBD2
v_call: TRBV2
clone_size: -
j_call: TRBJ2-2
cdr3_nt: TGTGCCAGCAGTGTCCTACGGGGGGTCCTGGCCGGGGAGCTGTTTTTT
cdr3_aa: CASSVLRGVLAGELFF

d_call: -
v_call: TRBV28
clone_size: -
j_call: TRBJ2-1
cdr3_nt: TGTGCCAGCAGCTTGAGACGAACCGGGGACCAGGGCCATGAGCAGTTCTTC
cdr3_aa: CASSLRRTGDQGHEQFF

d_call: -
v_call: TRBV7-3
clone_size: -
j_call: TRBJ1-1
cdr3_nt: TGTGCCAGCAGCTTATTTGCAGGGATAGGGACTGAAGCTTTCTTT
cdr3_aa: CASSLFAGIGTEAFF

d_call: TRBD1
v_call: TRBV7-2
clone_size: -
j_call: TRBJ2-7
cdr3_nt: TGTGCCAGCAGCTTAGGGGGGACAGGGAGACTTGACGAGCAGTACTTC
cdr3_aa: CASSLGGTGRLDEQYF

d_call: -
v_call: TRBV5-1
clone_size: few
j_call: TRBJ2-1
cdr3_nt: TGCGCCAGCAGCTTGGATTCGCGGCGGGTAGACCGCGAGCAGTTCTTC
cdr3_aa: CASSLDSRRVDREQFF

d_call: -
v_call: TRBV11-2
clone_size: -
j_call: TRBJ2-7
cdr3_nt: TGTGCCAGCAGCTCTCAACGGGACCATCTCTACGAGCAGTACTTC
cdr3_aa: CASSSQRDHLYEQYF

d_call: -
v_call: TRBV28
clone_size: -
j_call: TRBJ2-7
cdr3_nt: TGTGCCAGCAGTTTGGTGCGGGTCTCCTACGAGCAGTACTTC
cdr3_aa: CASSLVRVSYEQYF

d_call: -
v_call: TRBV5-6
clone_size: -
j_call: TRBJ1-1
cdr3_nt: TGTGCCAGCAGCTTGGGACGGCTTGAAGCTTTCTTT
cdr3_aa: CASSLGRLEAFF

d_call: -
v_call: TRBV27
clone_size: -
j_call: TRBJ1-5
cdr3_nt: TGTGCCAGCAGTTTAAGTGGACAGAATCAGCCCCAGCATTTT
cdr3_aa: CASSLSGQNQPQHF

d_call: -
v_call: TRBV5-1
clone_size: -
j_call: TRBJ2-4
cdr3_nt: TGCGCCAGCAGCTTGTCACCATCTTCATCGGGGGACATTCAGTACTTC
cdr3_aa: CASSLSPSSSGDIQYF

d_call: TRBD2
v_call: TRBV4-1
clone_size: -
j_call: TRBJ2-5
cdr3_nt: TGCGCCAGCAGCCAAGATGGGACTAGCGGACAAGAGACCCAGTACTTC
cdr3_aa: CASSQDGTSGQETQYF

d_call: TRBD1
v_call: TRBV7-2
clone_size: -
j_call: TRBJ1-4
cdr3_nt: TGTGCCAGCAGTCGACAGGGGGGAAATGAAAAACTGTTTTTT
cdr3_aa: CASSRQGGNEKLFF

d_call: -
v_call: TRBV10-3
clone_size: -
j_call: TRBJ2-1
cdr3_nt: TGTGCCATCAGTGATAACTCGGGGTATGTCTTC
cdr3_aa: CAISDNSGYVF

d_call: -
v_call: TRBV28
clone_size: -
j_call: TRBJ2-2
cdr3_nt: TGTGCCAGCAGCCCCGGAGGTTCGGGGACCGGGGAGCTGTTTTTT
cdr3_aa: CASSPGGSGTGELFF